A single sample is the source of the 8 T cell receptor beta chains below, sequenced in a study of blood T cell repertoires in COVID-19 (dated by TCRdb to the early 2020s). Receptor libraries were prepared by the immunoSEQ multiplex PCR assay. The table comes from immuneACCESS by way of TCRdb, which keeps in-frame sequences with V and J called. Part of the clones is missing from these tables; in studies checked, under half for an unresolved V gene and the rest for unknown reasons. The sample table contains fewer than 110,000 clones; only one count was recorded for around 88% of them. The top ten clones comprise 3.5% of the sample. The sequencing input was peripheral blood. Receptors were obtained from a human donor in a cohort sampled during active COVID-19.

V is TRBV5-1 and J is TRBJ2-7, with 11 positions matching TRBD1. From germline, CDR1 is SGHRS and CDR2 YFSETQ. With V trimmed by 0 bases and J by 6 bases, 5 bases remained unmatched. This CDR3 region has 15 residues. This chain's CDR3 is CASSLVGTGGLEQYF. The DNA of the CDR3 is TGCGCCAGCAGCTTGGTCGGGACAGGGGGGCTCGAGCAGTACTTC.

The J gene is TRBJ2-7, the V gene TRBV9, with TRBD2 matching 8 bases. The V gene end was trimmed by 0 bases and the J gene end by 2 bases; junction bases not matched to a gene: 7. This CDR3 has 16 residues. Looked up from germline, CDR1 is SGDLS and CDR2 is YYNGEE. CDR3 sequence (DNA): TGTGCCAGCAGCGTAGCGGCTAGCGGGCCTCCCTACGAGCAGTACTTC. It translates to CASSVAASGPPYEQYF.

The CDR3 region has the DNA TGTGCCAGCAGCTTGACAGGGGGCACGGGCTACACCTTC. Its protein product is CASSLTGGTGYTF. This chain joins TRBV11-2 and TRBJ1-2, with TRBD1 matching over 10 bases. Unmatched junction bases numbered 3, after V lost 3 bases and J lost 8 bases. This CDR3 comprises 13 residues. CDR1 is SGHAT, CDR2 FQNNGV, per germline.

The chain combines TRBV11-1 with TRBJ1-1; the D is unclear. The V gene's germline CDR1 is SGHAT and CDR2 FQDESV (reference sequence). The germline V and J ends were trimmed by 0 bases and 1 base, with 18 bases remaining between them. The CDR3 sequence is 18 residues long. CDR3 sequence (DNA): TGTGCCAGCAGCTTAGCGGCGGCGCCTCGCGGCCCGAACACTGAAGCTTTCTTT. Amino acid sequence: CASSLAAAPRGPNTEAFF. The variable domain in full, with the rest retrieved from reference TRBV11-1 and TRBJ1-1, is EAEVAQSPRYKITEKSQAVAFWCDPISGHATLYWYRQILGQGPELLVQFQDESVVDDSQLPKDRFSAERLKGVDSTLKIQPAELGDSAMYLCASSLAAAPRGPNTEAFFGQGTRLTVV.

V and J are TRBV15 and TRBJ2-5, with 9 bases that match TRBD1. Germline CDR1 is LNHNV and CDR2 is YYDKDF (reference sequence). This CDR3 has 14 amino acids. Trimming cost V 3 bases and J 7 bases; bases outside gene matches: 6. For the CDR3, the DNA is TGTGCCACCAGCAGTTCCGGGACAGGGAGGACCCAGTACTTC. Its translation: CATSSSGTGRTQYF.

The chain carries TRBV3-1 (or the pseudogene TRBV3-2) and TRBJ2-1, with D possibly TRBD1 on 5 matching bases. This CDR3 contains 18 residues. The germline V gene has CDR1 LGHDT and CDR2 YNNKEL (reference sequence). Trimming removed 1 base at V and 7 bases at J, with 23 bases between. CDR3 in DNA: TGTGCCAGCAGCCAAGTCTTCGTCGCAGGGATTGTAACGAATGAGCAGTTCTTC. Protein product: CASSQVFVAGIVTNEQFF.

The V gene is TRBV5-1, the J gene TRBJ1-2, with 7 bases lining up with TRBD1. The CDR3 sequence is 14 residues long. V lost 4 bases to trimming and J lost 0 bases; unmatched junction nucleotides: 3. Germline assignment: CDR1 SGHRS and CDR2 YFSETQ. CDR3 bases: TGCGCCAGCAGCGTGGGACAGACTAACTATGGCTACACCTTC. It codes for CASSVGQTNYGYTF.

The V and J genes are TRBV6-6 and TRBJ1-6, with 8 bases identical to TRBD1. CDR3 length equals 17 residues. Germline lookup yields CDR1 MNHNY and CDR2 SVGAGI (reference sequence). The V and J ends lost 5 bases and 0 bases, in that order; junction bases with no gene match: 6. CDR3 sequence reads: CASSPGTGSSYNSPLHF. The CDR3 region has the DNA TGTGCCAGCAGTCCCGGGACAGGTAGCTCCTATAATTCACCCCTCCACTTT.